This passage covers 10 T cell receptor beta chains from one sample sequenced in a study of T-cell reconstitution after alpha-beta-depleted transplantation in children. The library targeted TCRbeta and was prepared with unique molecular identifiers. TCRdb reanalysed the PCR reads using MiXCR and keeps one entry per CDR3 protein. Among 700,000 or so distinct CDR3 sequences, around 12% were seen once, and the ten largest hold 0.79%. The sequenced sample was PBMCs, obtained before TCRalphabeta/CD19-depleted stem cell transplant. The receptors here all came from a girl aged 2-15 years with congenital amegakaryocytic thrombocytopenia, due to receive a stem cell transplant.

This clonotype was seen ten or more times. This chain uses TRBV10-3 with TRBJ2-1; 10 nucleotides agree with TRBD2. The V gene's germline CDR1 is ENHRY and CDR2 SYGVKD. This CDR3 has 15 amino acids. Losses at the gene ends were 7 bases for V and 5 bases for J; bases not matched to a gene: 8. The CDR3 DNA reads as TGTGCCATCACAATGGGGACTAGCGCAGACAATGAGCAGTTCTTC. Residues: CAITMGTSADNEQFF.

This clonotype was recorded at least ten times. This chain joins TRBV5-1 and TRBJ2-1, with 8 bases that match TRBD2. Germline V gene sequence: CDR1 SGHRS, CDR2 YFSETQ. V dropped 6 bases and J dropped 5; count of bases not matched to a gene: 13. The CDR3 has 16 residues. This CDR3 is CASMVDLGLVNNEQFF. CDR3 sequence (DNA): TGCGCCAGCATGGTGGATTTGGGACTAGTAAACAATGAGCAGTTCTTC. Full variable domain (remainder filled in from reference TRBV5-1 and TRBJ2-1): KAGVTQTPRYLIKTRGQQVTLSCSPISGHRSVSWYQQTPGQGLQFLFEYFSETQRNKGNFPGRFSGRQFSNSRSEMNVSTLELGDSALYLCASMVDLGLVNNEQFFGPGTRLTVL.

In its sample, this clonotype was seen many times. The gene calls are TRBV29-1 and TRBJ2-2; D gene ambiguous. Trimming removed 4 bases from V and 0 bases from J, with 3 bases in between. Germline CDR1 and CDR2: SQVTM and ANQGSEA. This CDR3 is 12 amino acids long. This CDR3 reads CSVVSNTGELFF. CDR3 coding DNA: TGCAGCGTTGTGTCGAACACCGGGGAGCTGTTTTTT.

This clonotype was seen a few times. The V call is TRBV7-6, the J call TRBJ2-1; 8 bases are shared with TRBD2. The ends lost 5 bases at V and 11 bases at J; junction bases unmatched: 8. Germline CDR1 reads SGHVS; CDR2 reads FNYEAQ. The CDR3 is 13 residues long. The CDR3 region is CASSPTSGGKQFF. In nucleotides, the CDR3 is TGTGCCAGCAGCCCCACTAGCGGCGGTAAGCAGTTCTTC.

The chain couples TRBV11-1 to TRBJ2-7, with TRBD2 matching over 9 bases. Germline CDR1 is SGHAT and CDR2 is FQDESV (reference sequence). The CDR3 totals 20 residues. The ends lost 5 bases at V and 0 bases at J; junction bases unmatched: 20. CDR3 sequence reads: CASSGPTALAGLENSYEQYF. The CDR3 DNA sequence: TGTGCCAGCAGCGGACCCACGGCTCTAGCGGGGTTAGAAAACTCCTACGAGCAGTACTTC. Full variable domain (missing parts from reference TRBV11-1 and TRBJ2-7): EAEVAQSPRYKITEKSQAVAFWCDPISGHATLYWYRQILGQGPELLVQFQDESVVDDSQLPKDRFSAERLKGVDSTLKIQPAELGDSAMYLCASSGPTALAGLENSYEQYFGPGTRLTVT.

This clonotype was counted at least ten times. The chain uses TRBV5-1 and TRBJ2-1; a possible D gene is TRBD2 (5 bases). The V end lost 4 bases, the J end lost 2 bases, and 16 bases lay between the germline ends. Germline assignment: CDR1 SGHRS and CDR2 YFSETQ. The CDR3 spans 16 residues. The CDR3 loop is CASSPEASLPYNEQFF. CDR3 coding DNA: TGCGCCAGCAGCCCAGAGGCTAGCCTCCCCTACAATGAGCAGTTCTTC.

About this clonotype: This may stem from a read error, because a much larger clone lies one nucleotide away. The CDR3 region is CATSDLTSRHTQYF. The CDR3 coding sequence is TGTGCCACCAGTGATTTGACTAGCAGACATACGCAGTATTTT. V and J are TRBV24-1 and TRBJ2-3; D is possibly TRBD2 (6 bases). The CDR3 is made up of 14 amino acids. Per the germline V gene, CDR1 is KGHDR and CDR2 is SFDVKD. V lost 0 bases, J lost 7 bases, and 10 bases lay in between.

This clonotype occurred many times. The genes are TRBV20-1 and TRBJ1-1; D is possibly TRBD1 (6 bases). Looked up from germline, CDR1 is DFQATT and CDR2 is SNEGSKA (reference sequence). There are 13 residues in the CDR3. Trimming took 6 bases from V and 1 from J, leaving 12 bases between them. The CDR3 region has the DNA TGCAGTGCCCCTAGGGGACAGAACACTGAAGCTTTCTTT. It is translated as CSAPRGQNTEAFF.

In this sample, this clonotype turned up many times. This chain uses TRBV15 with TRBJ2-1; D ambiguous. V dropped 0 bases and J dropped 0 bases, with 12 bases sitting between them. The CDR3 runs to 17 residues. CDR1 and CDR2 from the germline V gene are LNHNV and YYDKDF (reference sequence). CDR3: CATSRDDKTSSYNEQFF. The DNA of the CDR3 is TGTGCCACCAGCAGAGATGATAAGACCAGCTCCTACAATGAGCAGTTCTTC.

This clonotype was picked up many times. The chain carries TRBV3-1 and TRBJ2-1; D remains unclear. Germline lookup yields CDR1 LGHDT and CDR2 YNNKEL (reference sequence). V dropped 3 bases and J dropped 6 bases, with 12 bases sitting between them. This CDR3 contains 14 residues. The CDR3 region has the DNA TGTGCCAGCAGCCAGGTGAGAGAAAGCAATGAGCAGTTCTTC. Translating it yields CASSQVRESNEQFF.